What follows are 4 T cell receptor beta chains derived from one specimen sequenced in a study of Graves' ophthalmopathy and Graves' hyperthyroidism. CDR3 regions of TCR beta were amplified from RNA transcripts. Amplification began with first-round RT-PCR using HTBI primers, then second-round multiplex PCR was performed. TCRdb re-called the multiplex PCR reads through MiXCR, storing one row per CDR3 protein. The table lists roughly 1.1 million distinct CDR3 sequences, about 36% of them singletons. The source material was peripheral blood or thyroid tissue (not recorded which). The receptors were gathered from an adult man with Graves' hyperthyroidism.

The table lists this clonotype with a few counts. The V call is TRBV9, the J call TRBJ1-5; D gene unclear. Per germline, CDR1 SGDLS and CDR2 YYNGEE. The CDR3 runs 14 residues. Trimming pared 2 bases from V and 0 bases from J, leaving 6 bases between. As DNA, the CDR3 is TGTGCCAGCAGCGTCGCCTATAGCAATCAGCCCCAGCATTTT. Amino acids: CASSVAYSNQPQHF.

V usage is TRBV6-1 and J usage is TRBJ1-1, with 9 bases fitting TRBD1. Trimming at V came to 7 bases and at J to 10 bases, leaving 10 bases not matched to a gene. Germline V CDR1 and CDR2: MNHNS, SASEGT. The CDR3 contains 13 residues. The CDR3 DNA sequence: TGTGCCAGCAATACAGGGGGCGCGGAATTAGCTTTCTTT. This translates into CASNTGGAELAFF.

Note on this clonotype: A much larger clone lies a single base off, so this may be a read error. This chain connects TRBV5-1 to TRBJ2-5, with D tentatively TRBD1 or TRBD2 (5 bases each). In germline, CDR1 is SGHRS, CDR2 YFSETQ. Deletions cut 4 bases from V and 7 bases from J, with 17 bases between. CDR3 length: 14 residues. In DNA form, the CDR3 reads TGCGCCAGCAGCCCCCGGGACGGTCTAGGGACCCAGTACTTC. Encoded protein: CASSPRDGLGTQYF. Full variable domain (remainder filled in from reference TRBV5-1 and TRBJ2-5): KAGVTQTPRYLIKTRGQQVTLSCSPISGHRSVSWYQQTPGQGLQFLFEYFSETQRNKGNFPGRFSGRQFSNSRSEMNVSTLELGDSALYLCASSPRDGLGTQYFGPGTRLLVL.

This clonotype occurred many times. The rearrangement uses TRBV7-2 and TRBJ1-5; D unclear. Germline CDR1 reads SGHTA; CDR2 reads FQGNSA. The CDR3 totals 12 residues. The ends were cut back, 4 bases at V and 7 bases at J, with 8 bases in the middle. DNA for the CDR3: TGTGCCAGCAGCTCATTTGGGCAGCCCCAGCATTTT. Residues: CASSSFGQPQHF.